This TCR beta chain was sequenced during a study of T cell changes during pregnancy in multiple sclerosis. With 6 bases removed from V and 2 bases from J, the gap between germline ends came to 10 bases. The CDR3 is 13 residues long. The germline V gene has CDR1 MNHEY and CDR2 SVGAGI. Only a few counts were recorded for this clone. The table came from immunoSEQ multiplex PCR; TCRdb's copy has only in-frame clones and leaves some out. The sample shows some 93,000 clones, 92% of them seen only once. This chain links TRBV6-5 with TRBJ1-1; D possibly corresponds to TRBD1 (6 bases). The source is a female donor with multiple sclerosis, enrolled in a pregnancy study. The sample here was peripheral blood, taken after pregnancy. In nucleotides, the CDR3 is TGTGCCAGCAGGACAGGCCGTAACACTGAAGCTTTCTTT. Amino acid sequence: CASRTGRNTEAFF.